The 21 T cell receptor beta chains in this list originate from one sample, sequenced in a study of regulatory T cells in long-lasting Graves disease. Time point of the sample: newly diagnosed GD, antithyroid drugs for less than 3 months. The authors made the TCR library using RNA they extracted from PBMCs. Arm-PCR of CDR3 regions and iRepertoire HTBI primers were used to build TCR beta libraries. One entry per CDR3 protein, called by TCRdb with MiXCR from the multiplex PCR reads. The sample has about 520,000 distinct CDR3 sequences; approximately 12% are singletons. In addition, the sample was reused for a study of T cells in Graves' hyperthyroidism and ophthalmopathy.

The sample here was peripheral blood mononuclear cells (PBMCs), taken at new diagnosis, from a patient treated with antithyroid drugs. These receptors all come from a woman aged 25 to 45 with Graves disease.

This clonotype was picked up many times. The gene calls are TRBV18 and TRBJ1-4, with D unresolved. CDR3 length: 13 residues. V was trimmed by 3 bases and J by 5 bases, leaving 7 bases between them. CDR1 and CDR2 from the germline V gene are KGHSH and LQKENI. CDR3 protein: CASSPGGNEKLFF. The CDR3 coding sequence is TGTGCCAGCTCACCTGGAGGGAATGAAAAACTGTTTTTT.

In its sample, this clonotype was seen many times. The rearrangement uses TRBV4-1 and TRBJ1-1; D is unresolved. This CDR3 contains 13 residues. CDR1 and CDR2 (germline): MGHRA, YSYEKL. V lost 4 bases and J lost 4, with 10 bases in between. CDR3: CASSPSGFTEAFF. CDR3 nucleotides: TGCGCCAGCAGCCCGTCGGGGTTCACTGAAGCTTTCTTT.

The rearrangement joins TRBV12-3 or TRBV12-4 to TRBJ2-3; 16 bases are a match to TRBD2. The CDR3 is 15 amino acids. The V and J ends lost 6 bases and 8 bases, in that order; junction bases with no gene match: 5. The CDR3 region is CASRGTSGRAGTQYF. CDR3 nucleotide sequence: TGTGCCAGCAGAGGGACTAGCGGGAGGGCCGGTACGCAGTATTTT.

This clonotype showed up just a few times. This sequence joins TRBV19 and TRBJ2-1, with 7 bases fitting TRBD2. CDR1 LNHDA and CDR2 SQIVND come from the germline V gene (reference sequence). The CDR3 runs 16 residues. Germline trimming cut 6 bases from V and 0 bases from J; bases unmatched to any gene: 8. The CDR3 coding sequence is TGTGCCAGTAGCGAATATAGCGGGCTCTCCTACAATGAGCAGTTCTTC. Its protein product is CASSEYSGLSYNEQFF.

This clonotype was seen many times. The chain combines TRBV19 with TRBJ2-2; tentatively, D is TRBD2 (5 bases). The germline V gene has CDR1 LNHDA and CDR2 SQIVND (reference sequence). Trimming removed 3 bases from V and 4 bases from J, with 6 bases in between. The CDR3 runs to 13 residues. CDR3 in DNA: TGTGCCAGTAGTATTCGGGGCACCGGGGAGCTGTTTTTT. It encodes CASSIRGTGELFF.

This rearrangement joins TRBV18 to TRBJ2-1; 10 nucleotides line up with TRBD2. Germline V CDR1 and CDR2: KGHSH, LQKENI. This CDR3 spans 15 amino acids. The junction had 7 bases not matched to a gene; V was cut back by 5 bases and J by 6 bases. CDR3 DNA: TGTGCCAGCTCAAGAGGACTAGCGGAACGCAATGAGCAGTTCTTC. Protein product: CASSRGLAERNEQFF. The full variable domain, its missing parts supplied by reference TRBV18 and TRBJ2-1, is NAGVMQNPRHLVRRRGQEARLRCSPMKGHSHVYWYRQLPEEGLKFMVYLQKENIIDESGMPKERFSAEFPKEGPSILRIQQVVRGDSAAYFCASSRGLAERNEQFFGPGTRLTVL.

The table lists this clonotype with many counts. The V gene is TRBV6-5, the J gene TRBJ1-2, with a possible D match to TRBD1 (6 bases). Germline CDR1 MNHEY, CDR2 SVGAGI. The CDR3 has 13 residues. Trimming took 4 bases from V and 0 from J, leaving 6 bases between them. CDR3 nucleotide sequence: TGTGCCAGCAGTTGGGACACTAACTATGGCTACACCTTC. Translation: CASSWDTNYGYTF.

The table lists this clonotype with many counts. The chain carries TRBV30 and TRBJ1-2; 8 nucleotides line up with TRBD1. The CDR3 loop spans 16 amino acids. J lost 0 bases, V lost 5 bases, and 11 bases had no gene match. The germline V gene has CDR1 GTSNPN and CDR2 SVGIG (reference sequence). CDR3 sequence: CAWGPGQVTSNYGYTF. The CDR3, as DNA: TGTGCCTGGGGTCCGGGACAGGTCACTTCTAACTATGGCTACACCTTC.

This chain joins TRBV20-1 and TRBJ1-6, with D possibly being TRBD1 (5 bases). Trimming left V 6 bases short and J 13 bases short, with 16 bases between. The CDR3 contains 12 residues. Germline V gene data show CDR1 as DFQATT and CDR2 as SNEGSKA (reference sequence). The CDR3 bases are TGCAGTGCCCGGGACCAGGCGGAGCCCCTCCACTTT. It specifies CSARDQAEPLHF.

This clonotype was recorded at least ten times. This chain's CDR3 is CASSYSIVAGLKNEQFF. CDR3 DNA: TGTGCCAGCAGTTACTCGATTGTAGCGGGATTAAAAAATGAGCAGTTCTTC. The chain carries TRBV6-5 and TRBJ2-1, with TRBD2 identical over 8 bases. V gave up 0 bases and J gave up 7 bases; unmatched junction bases: 11. The CDR3 spans 17 residues. Looked up from germline, CDR1 is MNHEY and CDR2 is SVGAGI.

This chain uses TRBV11-2 with TRBJ2-7, with 11 nucleotides matching TRBD2. CDR3 size: 15 residues. V gave up 6 bases and J gave up 2 bases; unmatched junction bases: 6. From germline, CDR1 is SGHAT and CDR2 FQNNGV. The CDR3 nucleotides read TGTGCCAGCAGTCTAGCGGGAGGTAACCCCTACGAGCAGTACTTC. Encoded protein: CASSLAGGNPYEQYF.

A few counts support this clonotype. The chain links TRBV20-1 to TRBJ2-5, with TRBD2 matching over 8 bases. CDR1 DFQATT and CDR2 SNEGSKA come from the germline V gene (reference sequence). The junction had 5 bases not matched to a gene; V was cut back by 2 bases and J by 0 bases. The CDR3 runs 15 residues. The CDR3: CSARKGSGNQETQYF. CDR3 nucleotide sequence: TGCAGTGCTAGAAAGGGTAGCGGGAACCAAGAGACCCAGTACTTC.

There are a few counts of this clonotype. The chain carries TRBV15 and TRBJ2-7; a possible D gene is TRBD1 (6 bases). Trimming cost V 4 bases and J 6 bases, with 16 bases left between them. From germline, CDR1 is LNHNV and CDR2 YYDKDF (reference sequence). CDR3 length: 14 amino acids. The CDR3 loop is CATSTGTKGSEQYF. As DNA, the CDR3 is TGTGCCACCAGCACTGGGACAAAGGGGTCCGAGCAGTACTTC.

This clonotype occurred a few times. V gene TRBV4-3 combines with J gene TRBJ2-3; D is uncertain. The germline CDR1 and CDR2 sequences are LGHNA and YSLEER. The ends were cut back, 1 base at V and 2 bases at J, with 7 bases in the middle. This CDR3 has 14 residues. CDR3 sequence reads: CASSQGTLTDTQYF. The CDR3 DNA is TGCGCCAGCAGCCAAGGGACGCTCACAGATACGCAGTATTTT.

This clonotype was recorded at least ten times. J is TRBJ2-3 and V is TRBV27; 8 bases agree with TRBD2. Unmatched junction bases numbered 33, after V lost 4 bases and J lost 9 bases. The CDR3 length is 22 residues. Germline-derived CDR1 and CDR2 are MNHEY and SMNVEV (reference sequence). The CDR3 nucleotides are TGTGCCAGCAGTTACATGCCTCCGCGGAGCGGGGGACCCCTAAGTCTATGGGGGACGCAGTATTTT. It specifies CASSYMPPRSGGPLSLWGTQYF.

This clonotype has more than one count but fewer than ten. The rearrangement links TRBV24-1 to TRBJ1-5, with a tentative D call TRBD1 (5 bases). The germline gives CDR1 KGHDR, CDR2 SFDVKD. Between the trimmed V and J ends, which lost 3 bases and 6 bases, there was a span of 14 bases. The length of the CDR3 is 15 residues. DNA of the CDR3: TGTGCCACCAGTGATCGACACGCTGGGGGTCAGCCCCAGCATTTT. Translation: CATSDRHAGGQPQHF.

This clonotype was observed at least ten times. This rearrangement joins TRBV7-9 to TRBJ1-2; D is uncertain. The germline V gene has CDR1 SEHNR and CDR2 FQNEAQ (reference sequence). The CDR3 has 18 amino acids. V lost 3 bases to trimming and J lost 3 bases, with 23 bases between them. CDR3 residues: CASSLTLGLGSSHYGYTF. In nucleotides, the CDR3 is TGTGCCAGCAGCTTGACGTTAGGTTTGGGTTCGTCGCACTATGGCTACACCTTC.

This clonotype has more than one count but fewer than ten. The CDR3 DNA sequence: TGTGCCAGCAGTACTCGGACTTTCACAGAGCAGTACTTC. Its protein is CASSTRTFTEQYF. The chain joins TRBV27 to TRBJ2-7, with a weak D call TRBD2 (5 bases). Germline V gene sequence: CDR1 MNHEY, CDR2 SMNVEV (reference sequence). V was shortened by 5 bases and J by 7 bases, with 15 bases between the two germline ends. There are 13 residues in the CDR3.

This clonotype appeared a few times. This sequence joins TRBV24-1 and TRBJ2-1; perhaps TRBD1 as D (10 bases). From germline, CDR1 is KGHDR and CDR2 SFDVKD. V lost 5 bases to trimming and J lost 2 bases, with 33 bases between them. The CDR3 has 22 amino acids. The CDR3 region has the DNA TGTGCCACCAGTGCCGGCATGGGACAGGGGAGCGGCAAGCGGGGGGCCTACAATGAGCAGTTCTTC. It yields the protein CATSAGMGQGSGKRGAYNEQFF.

This clonotype has at least ten counts. The chain employs TRBV10-2 and TRBJ2-1; D is possibly TRBD1 or TRBD2 (5 bases each). The V end lost 6 bases, the J end lost 8 bases, and 11 bases lay between the germline ends. This CDR3 has 12 residues. In germline, CDR1 is WSHSY, CDR2 SAAADI. The CDR3 bases are TGCGCCAGCAGGGGACCCGGGGATGAGCAGTTCTTC. It yields the protein CASRGPGDEQFF.

This sequence joins TRBV20-1 and TRBJ2-2; 7 bases map to TRBD1. The germline V gene has CDR1 DFQATT and CDR2 SNEGSKA (reference sequence). Trimming at V came to 0 bases and at J to 6 bases, leaving 10 bases not matched to a gene. This CDR3 comprises 16 residues. Written as DNA, the CDR3 is TGCAGTGCTAGAGACGGTCGGCAGGGGGTTGCCGGGGAGCTGTTTTTT. This translates into CSARDGRQGVAGELFF.